The rows below give T cell receptor beta chains drawn from one sample of a study of blood T cell repertoires in COVID-19. Repertoires were generated with immunoSEQ multiplex PCR, while TCRdb's copy carries only in-frame clones and drops some. Of approximately 320,000 clones in the sample, about 88% were seen once. Sequenced material: PBMCs or T cells enriched from blood (not recorded which). Receptors originate from a man aged 55 to 70 who had recovered from COVID-19. CDR3s include the opening cysteine and the closing phenylalanine or tryptophan. A D gene is named only where the DNA matches it firmly. Expanded clones are given a class, and other clones once, few, many or no size at all.

>TRBJ2-1|.|.|TRBV7-9
TGTGCCAGCGTAGGCGGGTCCTACAATGAGCAGTTCTTC
CASVGGSYNEQFF
>TRBJ1-3|TRBD1|.|TRBV15
TGTGCCACCAGCAGAGATTATCCAGGGGGCGCGTATGGAAACACCATATATTTT
CATSRDYPGGAYGNTIYF
>TRBJ1-1|.|.|TRBV19
TGTGCCAGTAGTAGTCGACGCACGACAAGTACTGAAGCTTTCTTT
CASSSRRTTSTEAFF
>TRBJ2-7|TRBD1|.|TRBV11-3
TGTGCCAGCAGCGCCGGACAGGGGGATCAGTACTTC
CASSAGQGDQYF
>TRBJ2-7|TRBD1|.|TRBV4-3
TGCGCCAGCAGCCAGAACAGGGGCTACGAGCAGTACTTC
CASSQNRGYEQYF
>TRBJ2-1|TRBD2|.|TRBV5-4
TGTGCCAGCAGTCTTAGCGGGGGTTACAATGAGCAGTTCTTC
CASSLSGGYNEQFF
>TRBJ2-3|.|.|TRBV5-1
TGCGCCAGCAGCTTGGGCTCAACGGGCACAGATACGCAGTATTTT
CASSLGSTGTDTQYF
>TRBJ2-3|TRBD1|.|TRBV18
TGTGCCAGCTCACCTGGGACAGGGGGATCGGGCACAGATACGCAGTATTTT
CASSPGTGGSGTDTQYF
>TRBJ1-1|.|.|TRBV19
TGTGCCAGTAGTATTGGGGCGCCGTGGACTGAAGCTTTCTTT
CASSIGAPWTEAFF
>TRBJ1-1|TRBD1|.|TRBV19
TGTGCCAGTAGTATAGGTGGACAGGGTGAAGCTTTCTTT
CASSIGGQGEAFF
>TRBJ2-7|.|.|TRBV9
TGTGCCAGCAGCGTAGTGGCGGATCCCTCCTACGAGCAGTACTTC
CASSVVADPSYEQYF
>TRBJ2-3|TRBD2|.|TRBV30
TGTGCCTGGAGTGGGCTGAACGCGGGAGGGCCTACAGATACGCAGTATTTT
CAWSGLNAGGPTDTQYF
>TRBJ1-2|TRBD1|.|TRBV3-1/TRBV3-2
TGTGCCAGCAGCCAGGGGGCCGGGACAGGGGGCGGCTACACCTTC
CASSQGAGTGGGYTF
>TRBJ1-1|.|.|TRBV11-2
TGTGCCAGCAGGCTGAGCGCGGGGAACACTGAAGCTTTCTTT
CASRLSAGNTEAFF
>TRBJ2-3|TRBD2|.|TRBV24-1
TGTGCCACCAGTGACCCCGGGACTAGCGGGGGGTTCGCAGATACGCAGTATTTT
CATSDPGTSGGFADTQYF
>TRBJ2-1|TRBD2|.|TRBV5-1
TGCGCCAGCAGCCGCGCGCTTACTAGCGGGAGTTGGAATGGGTACAATGAGCAGTTCTTC
CASSRALTSGSWNGYNEQFF
>TRBJ1-1|.|few|TRBV30
TGTGCCTGCACTGGGGGGGAGTCCGGTGCGAACACTGAAGCTTTCTTT
CACTGGESGANTEAFF
>TRBJ1-4|.|.|TRBV6-1
TGTGCCAGCAGTGAGGCGGCGGGCACTAATGAAAAACTGTTTTTT
CASSEAAGTNEKLFF
>TRBJ2-7|TRBD1|once|TRBV18
TGTGCCAGCTTGGGACAGGGCATGGGAGAGCAGTACTTC
CASLGQGMGEQYF
>TRBJ1-4|.|.|TRBV6-5
TGTGCCAGCAGTCCATCAGGGGTAGGAAATGAAAAACTGTTTTTT
CASSPSGVGNEKLFF
>TRBJ2-7|TRBD1|once|TRBV5-1
TGCGCCAGCAGCTGGGGGACAGGGGAGAACGAGCAGTACTTC
CASSWGTGENEQYF
>TRBJ1-1|TRBD1|once|TRBV19
TGTGCCAGTAGGACAGGGTTGGGCACTGAAGCTTTCTTT
CASRTGLGTEAFF
>TRBJ1-6|TRBD1|.|TRBV18
TGTGCCAGCTCACCCCGGACAGGGACCTACAATTCACCCCTCCACTTT
CASSPRTGTYNSPLHF
>TRBJ1-6|TRBD1|.|TRBV7-6
TGTGCCAGCAGCTTATCAGGGGGTGGTTCACCCCTCCACTTT
CASSLSGGGSPLHF
>TRBJ2-5|.|.|TRBV7-2
TGTGCCAGCAGCTTCGGTCCCTTCTCCTCTGGGCCCCAGTACTTC
CASSFGPFSSGPQYF
>TRBJ2-7|TRBD1|few|TRBV5-1
TGCGCCAGCTCGAGGACAGGGGACAATGGCGAGCAGTACTTC
CASSRTGDNGEQYF
>TRBJ1-1|TRBD1|.|TRBV7-9
TGTGCCAGCAGCTTAGGCGGACAGGGAAGAACTGAAGCTTTCTTT
CASSLGGQGRTEAFF
>TRBJ2-3|TRBD1|.|TRBV10-3
TGTGCCATCAGCCCCGGGACAGCCAACACAGATACGCAGTATTTT
CAISPGTANTDTQYF
>TRBJ1-4|TRBD1|.|TRBV24-1
TGTGCCACCAGTGATTCCGGGACAGGGAGGGAAAAACTGTTTTTT
CATSDSGTGREKLFF
>TRBJ2-3|.|.|TRBV4-1
TGCGCCAGCAGCCAAGAAACAGGGCGGGTCACAGATACGCAGTATTTT
CASSQETGRVTDTQYF
>TRBJ1-6|TRBD1|.|TRBV4-1
TGCGCCAGCAGCCAAGGGACAGGCGGTAATTCACCCCTCCACTTT
CASSQGTGGNSPLHF
>TRBJ2-2|TRBD1|.|TRBV24-1
TGTGCCACCAGTGAAACCGGGACAGGGGCGTTGGACACCGGGGAGCTGTTTTTT
CATSETGTGALDTGELFF
>TRBJ1-5|TRBD1|.|TRBV7-9
TGTGCCAGCAGCACGGGACAGGGTTTCTATAGCAATCAGCCCCAGCATTTT
CASSTGQGFYSNQPQHF
>TRBJ2-7|.|.|TRBV10-3
TGTGCCATCAGCCGAGTCTCGAGGGAGGACCGGTACGAGCAGTACTTC
CAISRVSREDRYEQYF
>TRBJ1-2|.|few|TRBV28
TGTGCCAGCAGTACCCCGGGATATGGCTACACCTTC
CASSTPGYGYTF
>TRBJ1-2|.|.|TRBV2
TGTGCCAGCAGGGCTATCAAGAGGGGCTACACCTTC
CASRAIKRGYTF
>TRBJ1-1|.|once|TRBV4-1
TGCGCCAGCAGCCATCCTACGGAGGGAGGATGGGCAAACACTGAAGCTTTCTTT
CASSHPTEGGWANTEAFF
>TRBJ2-2|.|.|TRBV30
TGTGCCTGGAGTGTTGACAGGAACAAGCTGTTTTTT
CAWSVDRNKLFF
>TRBJ2-1|.|.|TRBV7-2
TGTGCCAGCAGCTTATTGGTCCTGCTGCTATACAATGAGCAGTTCTTC
CASSLLVLLLYNEQFF
>TRBJ1-6|.|.|TRBV6-5
TGTGCCAGCACAGTAAATTATAATTCACCCCTCCACTTT
CASTVNYNSPLHF
>TRBJ1-2|.|.|TRBV10-3
TGTGCCATCAGTGAGTCTGGGGGCGAGGGCTATGGCTACACCTTC
CAISESGGEGYGYTF
>TRBJ2-1|.|.|TRBV6-2/TRBV6-3
TGTGCCAGCAGTTACTCGAGGCCAGGACTATACAATGAGCAGTTCTTC
CASSYSRPGLYNEQFF
>TRBJ2-7|.|.|TRBV4-1
TGCGCCAGCAGCCAAGTGGATCGGGGCTCCTACGAGCAGTACTTC
CASSQVDRGSYEQYF
>TRBJ2-7|.|.|TRBV2
TGTGCCAGCAGTGAAGCTAACGAGCAGTACTTC
CASSEANEQYF
>TRBJ1-1|.|.|TRBV3-1/TRBV3-2
TGTGCCAGCAGCCCCGGTAGGAACACTGAAGCTTTCTTT
CASSPGRNTEAFF
>TRBJ2-1|TRBD2|.|TRBV11-2
TGTGCCAGCAGCCTTCGGACTAGCGCATACAATGAGCAGTTCTTC
CASSLRTSAYNEQFF
>TRBJ1-2|.|.|TRBV2
TGTGCCAGCACCGAGTCCTATGGCTACACCTTC
CASTESYGYTF
>TRBJ1-2|TRBD1|.|TRBV5-5
TGTGCCAGCACCTCGCGGGGGGTAGGGGGCTCCCAAGGAGGCTACACCTTC
CASTSRGVGGSQGGYTF
>TRBJ2-4|.|.|TRBV5-1
TGCGCCAGCAGCTCTGGACAGCCGAGAATTAACATTCAGTACTTC
CASSSGQPRINIQYF
>TRBJ2-2|.|.|TRBV5-4
TGTGCCAGCAGCTTGGCAGGGGCGGTCACCGGGGAGCTGTTTTTT
CASSLAGAVTGELFF